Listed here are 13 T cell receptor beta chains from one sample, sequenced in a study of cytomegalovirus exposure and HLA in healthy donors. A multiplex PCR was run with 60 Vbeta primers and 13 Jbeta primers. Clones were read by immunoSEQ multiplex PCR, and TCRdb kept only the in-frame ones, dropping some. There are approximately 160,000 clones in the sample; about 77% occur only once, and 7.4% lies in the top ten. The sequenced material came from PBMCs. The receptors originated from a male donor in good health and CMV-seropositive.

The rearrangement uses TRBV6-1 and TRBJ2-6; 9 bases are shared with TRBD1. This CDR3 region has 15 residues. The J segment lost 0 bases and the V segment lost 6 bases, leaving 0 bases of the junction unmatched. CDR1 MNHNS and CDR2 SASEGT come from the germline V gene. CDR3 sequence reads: CASRDRGSGANVLTF. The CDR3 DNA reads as TGTGCCAGCAGGGACAGGGGCTCTGGGGCCAACGTCCTGACTTTC.

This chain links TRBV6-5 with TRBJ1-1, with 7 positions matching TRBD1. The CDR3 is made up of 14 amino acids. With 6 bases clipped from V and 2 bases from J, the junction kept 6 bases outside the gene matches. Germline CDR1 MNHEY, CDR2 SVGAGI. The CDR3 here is CASSRDRVNTEAFF. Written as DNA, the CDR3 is TGTGCCAGCAGCCGTGACAGGGTCAACACTGAAGCTTTCTTT.

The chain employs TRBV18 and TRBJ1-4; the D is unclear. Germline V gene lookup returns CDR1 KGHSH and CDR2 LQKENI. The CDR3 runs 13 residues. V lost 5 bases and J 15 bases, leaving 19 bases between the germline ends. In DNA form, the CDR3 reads TGTGCCAGCTCAGCCCCCCTGGAGAGCCGTTTGTTTTTT. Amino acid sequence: CASSAPLESRLFF.

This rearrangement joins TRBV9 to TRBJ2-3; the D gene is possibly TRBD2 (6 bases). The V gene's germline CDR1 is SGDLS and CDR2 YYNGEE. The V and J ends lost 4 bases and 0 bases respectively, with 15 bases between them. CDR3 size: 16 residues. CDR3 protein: CASSPRWGLSTDTQYF. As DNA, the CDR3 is TGTGCCAGCAGCCCCCGTTGGGGACTCAGCACAGATACGCAGTATTTT.

The CDR3 protein is CASSEARLAAPEQFF. The CDR3 nucleotides read TGCGCCAGCAGTGAGGCTCGACTAGCGGCCCCGGAGCAGTTCTTC. The gene calls are TRBV10-1 and TRBJ2-1; 9 nucleotides align to TRBD2. The CDR3 runs to 15 residues. Germline CDR1 is WNHNN and CDR2 is SYGVQD (reference sequence). Germline trimming cut 2 bases from V and 10 bases from J; bases unmatched to any gene: 9.

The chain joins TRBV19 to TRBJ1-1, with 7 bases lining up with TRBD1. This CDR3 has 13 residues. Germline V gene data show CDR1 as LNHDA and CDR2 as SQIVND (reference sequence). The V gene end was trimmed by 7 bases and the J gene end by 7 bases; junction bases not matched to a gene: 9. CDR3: CASKRQGNGEAFF. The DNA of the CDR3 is TGTGCCAGTAAAAGACAGGGAAATGGTGAAGCTTTCTTT. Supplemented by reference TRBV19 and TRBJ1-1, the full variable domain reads DGGITQSPKYLFRKEGQNVTLSCEQNLNHDAMYWYRQDPGQGLRLIYYSQIVNDFQKGDIAEGYSVSREKKESFPLTVTSAQKNPTAFYLCASKRQGNGEAFFGQGTRLTVV.

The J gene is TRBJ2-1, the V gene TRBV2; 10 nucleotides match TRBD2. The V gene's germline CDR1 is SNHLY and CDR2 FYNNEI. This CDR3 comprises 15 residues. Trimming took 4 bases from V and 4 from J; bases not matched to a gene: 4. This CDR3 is CASSASGGLYNEQFF. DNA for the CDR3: TGTGCCAGCAGTGCTAGCGGGGGCTTATACAATGAGCAGTTCTTC.

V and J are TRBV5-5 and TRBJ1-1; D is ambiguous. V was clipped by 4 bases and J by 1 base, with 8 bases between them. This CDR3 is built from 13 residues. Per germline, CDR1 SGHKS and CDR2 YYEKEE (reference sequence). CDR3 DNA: TGTGCCAGCAGCACTAGGAGGAACACTGAAGCTTTCTTT. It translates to CASSTRRNTEAFF.

DNA for the CDR3: TGTGCCAGCAGCTGGGACAGGGTGGCCCCGAACACTGAAGCTTTCTTT. Translating it yields CASSWDRVAPNTEAFF. The chain combines TRBV7-9 with TRBJ1-1; TRBD1 aligns across 9 bases. The CDR3 is 16 residues long. Trimming removed 4 bases from V and 1 base from J; junction bases left unmatched: 7. Per germline, CDR1 SEHNR and CDR2 FQNEAQ (reference sequence).

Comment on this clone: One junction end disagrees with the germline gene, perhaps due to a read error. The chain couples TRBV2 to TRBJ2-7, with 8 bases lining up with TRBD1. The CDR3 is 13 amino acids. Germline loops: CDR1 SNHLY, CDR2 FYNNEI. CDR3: CASSYIGQGEVEF. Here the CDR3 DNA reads TGTGCCAGCAGTTACATAGGACAGGGCGAAGTTGAGTTC.

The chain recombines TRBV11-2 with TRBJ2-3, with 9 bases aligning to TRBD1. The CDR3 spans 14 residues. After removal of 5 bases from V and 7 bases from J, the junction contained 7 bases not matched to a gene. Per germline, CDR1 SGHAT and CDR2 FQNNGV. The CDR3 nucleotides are TGTGCCAGCAGCCCCGGACAGGGGTTCTATACGCAGTATTTT. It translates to CASSPGQGFYTQYF. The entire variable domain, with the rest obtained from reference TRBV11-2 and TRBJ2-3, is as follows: EAGVAQSPRYKIIEKRQSVAFWCNPISGHATLYWYQQILGQGPKLLIQFQNNGVVDDSQLPKDRFSAERLKGVDSTLKIQPAKLEDSAVYLCASSPGQGFYTQYFGPGTRLTVL.

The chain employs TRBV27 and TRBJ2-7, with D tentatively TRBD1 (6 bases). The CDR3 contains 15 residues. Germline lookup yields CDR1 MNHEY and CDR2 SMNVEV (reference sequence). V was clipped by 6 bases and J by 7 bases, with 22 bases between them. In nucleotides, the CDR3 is TGTGCCAGCAGCCATCGGGTCAGGGGCCTCCGTGAGCAGTACTTC. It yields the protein CASSHRVRGLREQYF.

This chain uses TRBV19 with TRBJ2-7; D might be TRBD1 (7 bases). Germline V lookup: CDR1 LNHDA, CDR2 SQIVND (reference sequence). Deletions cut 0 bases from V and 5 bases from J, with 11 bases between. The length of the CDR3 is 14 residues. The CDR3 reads CASSIDRGANEQYF. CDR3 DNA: TGTGCCAGTAGTATAGACAGGGGGGCCAACGAGCAGTACTTC.